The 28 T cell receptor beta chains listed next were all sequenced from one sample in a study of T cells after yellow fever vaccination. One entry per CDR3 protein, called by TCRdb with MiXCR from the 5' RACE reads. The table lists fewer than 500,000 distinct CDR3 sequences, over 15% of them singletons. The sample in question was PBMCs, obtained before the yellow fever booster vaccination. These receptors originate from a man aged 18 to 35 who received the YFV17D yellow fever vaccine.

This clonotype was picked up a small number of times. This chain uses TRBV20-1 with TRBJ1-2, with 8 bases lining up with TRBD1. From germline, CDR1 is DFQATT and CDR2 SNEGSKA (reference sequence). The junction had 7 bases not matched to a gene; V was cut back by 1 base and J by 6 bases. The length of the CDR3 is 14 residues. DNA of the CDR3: TGCAGTGCTAGAGCCGAGGACAGGGACGATGGCTACACCTTC. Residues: CSARAEDRDDGYTF.

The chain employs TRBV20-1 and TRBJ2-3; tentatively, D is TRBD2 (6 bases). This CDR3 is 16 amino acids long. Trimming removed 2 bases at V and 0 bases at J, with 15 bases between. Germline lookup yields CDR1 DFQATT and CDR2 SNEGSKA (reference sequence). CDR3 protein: CSARRFSGRSTDTQYF. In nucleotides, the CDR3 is TGCAGTGCTAGAAGGTTTAGCGGCAGAAGCACAGATACGCAGTATTTT.

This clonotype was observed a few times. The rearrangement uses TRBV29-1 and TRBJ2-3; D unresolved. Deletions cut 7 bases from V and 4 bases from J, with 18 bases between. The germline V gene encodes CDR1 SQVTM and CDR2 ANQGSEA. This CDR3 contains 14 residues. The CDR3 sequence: CSAKQVLHADTQYF. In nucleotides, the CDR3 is TGCAGCGCCAAACAAGTTCTACACGCAGATACGCAGTATTTT.

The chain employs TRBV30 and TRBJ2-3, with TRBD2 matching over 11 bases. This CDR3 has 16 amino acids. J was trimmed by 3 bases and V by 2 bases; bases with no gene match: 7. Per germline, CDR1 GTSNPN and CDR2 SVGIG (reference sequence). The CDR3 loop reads CAWSRGLAVGTDTQYF. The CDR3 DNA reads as TGTGCCTGGAGTCGGGGACTAGCGGTCGGTACAGATACGCAGTATTTT.

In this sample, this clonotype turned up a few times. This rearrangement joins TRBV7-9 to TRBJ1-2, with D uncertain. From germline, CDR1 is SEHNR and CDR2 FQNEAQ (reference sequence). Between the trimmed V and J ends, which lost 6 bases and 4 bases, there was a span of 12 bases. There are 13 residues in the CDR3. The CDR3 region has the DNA TGTGCCAGCAGACCCGAAACAATCTATGGCTACACCTTC. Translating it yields CASRPETIYGYTF.

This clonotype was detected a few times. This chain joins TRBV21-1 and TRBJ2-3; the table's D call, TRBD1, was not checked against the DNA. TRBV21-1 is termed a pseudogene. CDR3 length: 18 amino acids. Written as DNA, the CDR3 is TGTGCCAGCAGCAAAGAGGGTTGGCAGGGAGAAATCACAGATACGCAGTATTTT. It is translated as CASSKEGWQGEITDTQYF.

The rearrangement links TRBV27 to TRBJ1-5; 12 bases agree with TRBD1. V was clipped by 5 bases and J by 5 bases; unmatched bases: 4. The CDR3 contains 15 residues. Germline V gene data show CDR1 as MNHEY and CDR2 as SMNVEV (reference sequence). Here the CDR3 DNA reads TGTGCCAGCAGTAAGGGACAGGGGGCGCATCAGCCCCAGCATTTT. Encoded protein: CASSKGQGAHQPQHF.

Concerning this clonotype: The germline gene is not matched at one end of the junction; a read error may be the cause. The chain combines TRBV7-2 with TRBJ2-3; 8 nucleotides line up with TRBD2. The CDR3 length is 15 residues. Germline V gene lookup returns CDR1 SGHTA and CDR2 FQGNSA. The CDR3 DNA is TGTGCCAGCAGCTTAGGGCTAGCGGGTGCAGATACGCATTATTTT. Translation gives CASSLGLAGADTHYF.

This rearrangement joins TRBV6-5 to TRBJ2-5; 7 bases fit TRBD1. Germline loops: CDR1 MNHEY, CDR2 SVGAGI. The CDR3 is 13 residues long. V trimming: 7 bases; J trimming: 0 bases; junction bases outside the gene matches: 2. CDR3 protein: CASTQGYQETQYF. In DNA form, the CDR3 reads TGTGCCAGCACACAGGGGTACCAAGAGACCCAGTACTTC.

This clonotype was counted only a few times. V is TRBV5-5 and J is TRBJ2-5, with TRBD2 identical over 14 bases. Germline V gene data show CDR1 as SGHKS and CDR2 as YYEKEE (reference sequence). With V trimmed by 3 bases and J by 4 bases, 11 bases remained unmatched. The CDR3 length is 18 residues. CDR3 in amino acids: CASSSLRLAGGRIETQYF. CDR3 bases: TGTGCCAGCAGCTCCCTAAGACTAGCGGGGGGGCGGATAGAGACCCAGTACTTC.

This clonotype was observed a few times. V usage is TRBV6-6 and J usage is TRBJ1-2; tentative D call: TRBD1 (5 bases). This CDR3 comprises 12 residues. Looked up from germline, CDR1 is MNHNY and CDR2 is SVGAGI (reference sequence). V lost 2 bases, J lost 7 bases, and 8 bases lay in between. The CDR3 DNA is TGTGCCAGCAGTTACGGGCAGGGTGGCTACACCTTC. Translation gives CASSYGQGGYTF.

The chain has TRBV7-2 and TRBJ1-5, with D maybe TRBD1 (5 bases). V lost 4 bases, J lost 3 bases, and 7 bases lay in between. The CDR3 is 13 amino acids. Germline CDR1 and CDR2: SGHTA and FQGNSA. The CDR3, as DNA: TGTGCCAGCAGCTCCAGGGACAATCAGCCCCAGCATTTT. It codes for CASSSRDNQPQHF.

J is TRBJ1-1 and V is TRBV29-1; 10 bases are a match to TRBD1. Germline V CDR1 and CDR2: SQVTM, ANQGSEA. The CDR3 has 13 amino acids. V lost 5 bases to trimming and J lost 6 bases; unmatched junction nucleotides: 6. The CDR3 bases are TGCAGCGTTTCCCGGGACAGGGGCGCTGAAGCTTTCTTT. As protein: CSVSRDRGAEAFF.

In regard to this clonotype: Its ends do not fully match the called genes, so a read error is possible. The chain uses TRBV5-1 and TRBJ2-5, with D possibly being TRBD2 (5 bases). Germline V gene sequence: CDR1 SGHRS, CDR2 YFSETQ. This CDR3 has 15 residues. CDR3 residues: CASSLNPGVQVTQYF. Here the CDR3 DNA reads TGCGCCAGCAGCTTGAATCCCGGGGTCCAAGTGACCCAGTACTTC.

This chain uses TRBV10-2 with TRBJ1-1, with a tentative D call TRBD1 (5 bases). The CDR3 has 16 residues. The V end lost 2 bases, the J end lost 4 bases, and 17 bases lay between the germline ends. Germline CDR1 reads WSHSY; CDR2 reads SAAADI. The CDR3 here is CASSEAQGPATTEAFF. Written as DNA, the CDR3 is TGCGCCAGCAGTGAGGCGCAGGGACCGGCGACCACTGAAGCTTTCTTT.

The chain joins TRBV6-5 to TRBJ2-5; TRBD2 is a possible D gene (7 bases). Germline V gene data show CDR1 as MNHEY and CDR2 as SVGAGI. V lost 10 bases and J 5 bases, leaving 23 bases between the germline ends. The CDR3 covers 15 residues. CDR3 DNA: TGTGCCATCGGGGGGCTAGACAGATTAGGGGAGACCCAGTACTTC. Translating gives CAIGGLDRLGETQYF.

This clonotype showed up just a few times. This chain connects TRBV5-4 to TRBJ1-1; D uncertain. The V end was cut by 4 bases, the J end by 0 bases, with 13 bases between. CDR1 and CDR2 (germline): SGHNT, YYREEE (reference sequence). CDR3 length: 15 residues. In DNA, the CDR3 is TGTGCCAGCAGCCCTTCGGGAACCATGAACACTGAAGCTTTCTTT. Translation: CASSPSGTMNTEAFF.

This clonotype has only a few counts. CDR3 nucleotide sequence: TGTGCCAGCAGCGTCAGGGGCAGTTTCTACGAGCAGTACTTC. Protein product: CASSVRGSFYEQYF. The rearrangement links TRBV9 to TRBJ2-7; TRBD1 is a possible D gene (6 bases). This CDR3 is 14 amino acids long. The V end lost 2 bases, the J end lost 3 bases, and 12 bases lay between the germline ends. Germline lookup yields CDR1 SGDLS and CDR2 YYNGEE.

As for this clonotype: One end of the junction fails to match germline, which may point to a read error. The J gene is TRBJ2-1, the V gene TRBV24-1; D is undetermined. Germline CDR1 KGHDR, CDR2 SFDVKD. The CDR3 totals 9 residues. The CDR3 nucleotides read TGTGCCACCAGTGGCCCCTCGAACTTC. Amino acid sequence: CATSGPSNF.

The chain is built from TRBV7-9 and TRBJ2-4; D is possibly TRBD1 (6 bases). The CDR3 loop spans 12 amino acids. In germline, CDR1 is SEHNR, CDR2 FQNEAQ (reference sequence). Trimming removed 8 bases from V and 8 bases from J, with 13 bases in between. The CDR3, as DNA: TGTGCCAGCGGTTGGGGGCGCGACATTCAGTACTTC. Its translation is CASGWGRDIQYF. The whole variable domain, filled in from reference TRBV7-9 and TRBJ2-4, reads DTGVSQNPRHKITKRGQNVTFRCDPISEHNRLYWYRQTLGQGPEFLTYFQNEAQLEKSRLLSDRFSAERPKGSFSTLEIQRTEQGDSAMYLCASGWGRDIQYFGAGTRLSVL.

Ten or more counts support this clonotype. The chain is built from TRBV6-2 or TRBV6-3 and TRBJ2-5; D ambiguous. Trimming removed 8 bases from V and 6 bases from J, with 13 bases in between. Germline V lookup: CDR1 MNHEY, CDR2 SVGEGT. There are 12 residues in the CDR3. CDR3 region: CASGPPVKTQYF. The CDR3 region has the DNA TGTGCCAGCGGGCCCCCGGTGAAGACCCAGTACTTC.

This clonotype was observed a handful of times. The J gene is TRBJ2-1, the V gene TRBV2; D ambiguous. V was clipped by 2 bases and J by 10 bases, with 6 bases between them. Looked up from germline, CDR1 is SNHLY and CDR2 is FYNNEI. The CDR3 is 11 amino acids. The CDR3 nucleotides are TGTGCCAGCAGTGAAATGGAAGAGCAGTTCTTC. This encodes CASSEMEEQFF.

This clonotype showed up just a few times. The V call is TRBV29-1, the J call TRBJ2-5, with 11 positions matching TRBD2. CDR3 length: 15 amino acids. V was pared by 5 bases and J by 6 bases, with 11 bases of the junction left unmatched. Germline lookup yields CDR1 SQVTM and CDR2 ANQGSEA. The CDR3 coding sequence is TGCAGCGTTCTAGGGGGACTAGCGGACACGAAGACCCAGTACTTC. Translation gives CSVLGGLADTKTQYF.

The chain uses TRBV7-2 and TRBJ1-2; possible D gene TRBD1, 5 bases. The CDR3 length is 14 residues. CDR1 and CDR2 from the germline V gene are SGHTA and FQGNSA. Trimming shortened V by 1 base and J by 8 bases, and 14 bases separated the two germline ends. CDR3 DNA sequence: TGTGCCAGCAGCTTAGGAAGGGACGGCCGAGGCTACACCTTC. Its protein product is CASSLGRDGRGYTF.

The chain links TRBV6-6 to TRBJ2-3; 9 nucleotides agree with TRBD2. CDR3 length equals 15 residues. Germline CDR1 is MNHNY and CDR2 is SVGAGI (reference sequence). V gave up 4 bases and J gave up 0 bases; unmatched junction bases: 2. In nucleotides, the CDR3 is TGTGCCAGCAGTTTAGCGGGGGACAGCACAGATACGCAGTATTTT. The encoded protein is CASSLAGDSTDTQYF.

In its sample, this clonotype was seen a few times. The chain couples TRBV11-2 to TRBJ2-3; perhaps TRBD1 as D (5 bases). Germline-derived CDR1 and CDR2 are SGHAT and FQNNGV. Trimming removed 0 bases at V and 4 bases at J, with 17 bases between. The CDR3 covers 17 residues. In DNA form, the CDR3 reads TGTGCCAGCAGCTTAGATGTCGGCAGGGCTCGAGCAGATACGCAGTATTTT. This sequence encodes CASSLDVGRARADTQYF. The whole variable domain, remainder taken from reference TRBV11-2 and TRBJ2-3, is EAGVAQSPRYKIIEKRQSVAFWCNPISGHATLYWYQQILGQGPKLLIQFQNNGVVDDSQLPKDRFSAERLKGVDSTLKIQPAKLEDSAVYLCASSLDVGRARADTQYFGPGTRLTVL.

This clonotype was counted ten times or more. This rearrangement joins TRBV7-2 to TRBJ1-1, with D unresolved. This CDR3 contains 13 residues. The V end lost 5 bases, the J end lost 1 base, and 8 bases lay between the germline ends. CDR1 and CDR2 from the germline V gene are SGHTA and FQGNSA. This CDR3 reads CASSALRNTEAFF. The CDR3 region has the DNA TGTGCCAGCAGCGCCCTCAGGAACACTGAAGCTTTCTTT. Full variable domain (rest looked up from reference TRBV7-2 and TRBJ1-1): GAGVSQSPSNKVTEKGKDVELRCDPISGHTALYWYRQSLGQGLEFLIYFQGNSAPDKSGLPSDRFSAERTGGSVSTLTIQRTQQEDSAVYLCASSALRNTEAFFGQGTRLTVV.

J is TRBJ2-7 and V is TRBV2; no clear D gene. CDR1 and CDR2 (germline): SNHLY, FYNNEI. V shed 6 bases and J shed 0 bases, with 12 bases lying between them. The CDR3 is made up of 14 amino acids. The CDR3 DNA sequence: TGTGCCAGCAGCGACATTTCCAGCTCCTACGAGCAGTACGTC. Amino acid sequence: CASSDISSSYEQYV.